The rows below give T cell receptor beta chains drawn from one sample of a study of blood T cell repertoires in COVID-19. Clones were read by immunoSEQ multiplex PCR, and TCRdb kept only the in-frame ones, dropping some. The sample carries fewer than 50,000 clones, just under 75% recorded once. Sample: peripheral blood. The source is a man aged 65 to 79 with COVID-19, enrolled during active disease. Each CDR3 is given with its conserved first and last residue. The order of the fields is CDR3 DNA, CDR3 protein, J gene, clone size, V gene, D gene. D genes are given only for firm matches. Only some rows state a clone size, as once, few, many or a class for expanded clones.

DNA: TGTGCCAGTACTACAAGAGGTTCCTACAATGAGCAGTTCTTC
CDR3: CASTTRGSYNEQFF
J: TRBJ2-1
size: -
V: TRBV19
D: -

DNA: TGTGCCAGCAGAGGGACAGTCCAAGAGACCCAGTACTTC
CDR3: CASRGTVQETQYF
J: TRBJ2-5
size: once
V: TRBV28
D: TRBD1

DNA: TGTGCCAGCTCAACGGGACAAGGCTACGAGCAGTACTTC
CDR3: CASSTGQGYEQYF
J: TRBJ2-7
size: -
V: TRBV18
D: -

DNA: TGTGCCAGCACTCAGGGGAACAATCAGCCCCAGCATTTT
CDR3: CASTQGNNQPQHF
J: TRBJ1-5
size: -
V: TRBV2
D: -

DNA: TGTGCCAGTAGTTCCGGGATCTACCCCTATAATTCACCCCTCCACTTT
CDR3: CASSSGIYPYNSPLHF
J: TRBJ1-6
size: -
V: TRBV19
D: -

DNA: TGTGCCAGCAGCTTGTTCGGGACAGGGAGGAATGAAAAACTGTTTTTT
CDR3: CASSLFGTGRNEKLFF
J: TRBJ1-4
size: -
V: TRBV5-6
D: TRBD1

DNA: TGTGCCAGCAGCTCCGGGACTAGCGGCAACATTCAGTACTTC
CDR3: CASSSGTSGNIQYF
J: TRBJ2-4
size: -
V: TRBV11-2
D: TRBD2

DNA: TGTGCCAGCTCTCCCAGGGAACTGGGGCAGTTCTTC
CDR3: CASSPRELGQFF
J: TRBJ2-1
size: -
V: TRBV18
D: -

DNA: TGTGCCAGCAGGAAAGGGGACACTGAAGCTTTCTTT
CDR3: CASRKGDTEAFF
J: TRBJ1-1
size: -
V: TRBV12-3/TRBV12-4
D: -

DNA: TGTGCCACCAGCCTCGACAGCAGCGATTATTCACCCCTCCACTTT
CDR3: CATSLDSSDYSPLHF
J: TRBJ1-6
size: -
V: TRBV15
D: -

DNA: TGTGCCAGCAGCTCAGCCAGGGGGCGGGTGCTCTACGAGCAGTACTTC
CDR3: CASSSARGRVLYEQYF
J: TRBJ2-7
size: -
V: TRBV5-6
D: TRBD1

DNA: TGTGCCAGCAGCTTATGGGACAGGGGCTATGGCTACACCTTC
CDR3: CASSLWDRGYGYTF
J: TRBJ1-2
size: -
V: TRBV7-2
D: TRBD1

DNA: TGTGCCAGTAGTATGGCGGGACTACCGTTCACAGATACGCAGTATTTT
CDR3: CASSMAGLPFTDTQYF
J: TRBJ2-3
size: -
V: TRBV19
D: TRBD2

DNA: TGCGCCAGCAGCGGGAGGGCAGAGAAGCAGTTCTTC
CDR3: CASSGRAEKQFF
J: TRBJ2-1
size: -
V: TRBV5-1
D: TRBD2

DNA: TGTGCCAGCAGTCCCCTTCGTGGGGGGAGGGATGAGCAGTTCTTC
CDR3: CASSPLRGGRDEQFF
J: TRBJ2-1
size: -
V: TRBV6-2/TRBV6-3
D: TRBD2

DNA: TGTGCCAGCAGCTTAGAGGGGGGCAATCAGCCCCAGCATTTT
CDR3: CASSLEGGNQPQHF
J: TRBJ1-5
size: -
V: TRBV7-9
D: -

DNA: TGCGCCAGCAGCTCCAACCAGGGCACCACTGAAGCTTTCTTT
CDR3: CASSSNQGTTEAFF
J: TRBJ1-1
size: -
V: TRBV5-1
D: -

DNA: TGTGCCAGCGGAATCAACGGGGACGAGCAGTACTTC
CDR3: CASGINGDEQYF
J: TRBJ2-7
size: -
V: TRBV3-1/TRBV3-2
D: -

DNA: TGCGCCAGCAGCTTGGTTCTTGTACGACTAGCGGGAGATAGGGAGCAGTACTTC
CDR3: CASSLVLVRLAGDREQYF
J: TRBJ2-7
size: few
V: TRBV5-1
D: TRBD2

DNA: TGCAGTGCTAGTCCCCTTAGCGGGGCTTCCTACAATGAGCAGTTCTTC
CDR3: CSASPLSGASYNEQFF
J: TRBJ2-1
size: -
V: TRBV20-1
D: TRBD2

DNA: TGTGCCAGCAGCCAATCAGGTTCCCGAGCTTTCTTT
CDR3: CASSQSGSRAFF
J: TRBJ1-1
size: -
V: TRBV3-1/TRBV3-2
D: -

DNA: TGTGCCAGTAGTATAGACAGGGACTACGAGCAGTACTTC
CDR3: CASSIDRDYEQYF
J: TRBJ2-7
size: -
V: TRBV19
D: -

DNA: TGTGCCAGCAGCTTCCACGGACAGGGCGGGGAGCTGTTTTTT
CDR3: CASSFHGQGGELFF
J: TRBJ2-2
size: -
V: TRBV7-3
D: TRBD1

DNA: TGTGCCAGCAGCCGAGCGGGAGCCCACTACAATGAGCAGTTCTTC
CDR3: CASSRAGAHYNEQFF
J: TRBJ2-1
size: -
V: TRBV11-2
D: TRBD2

DNA: TGTGCCAGCAGTGGGGGACAGGGACAGCCCCAGCATTTT
CDR3: CASSGGQGQPQHF
J: TRBJ1-5
size: -
V: TRBV12-3/TRBV12-4
D: TRBD1

DNA: TGTGCCAGTAGTATAGCTGGGATGGGGCTCTACAATGAGCAGTTCTTC
CDR3: CASSIAGMGLYNEQFF
J: TRBJ2-1
size: -
V: TRBV19
D: -

DNA: TGTGCCAGCAGCTTAACGGGGATAAGCAATCAGCCCCAGCATTTT
CDR3: CASSLTGISNQPQHF
J: TRBJ1-5
size: -
V: TRBV7-8
D: -

DNA: TGTGCCAGCAGCCCCCTGACAGGGGCGCCCTACGAGCAGTACTTC
CDR3: CASSPLTGAPYEQYF
J: TRBJ2-7
size: -
V: TRBV7-2
D: TRBD1

DNA: TGTGCCAGCAGCGTAGGGACAGGGGGTAAAGCTTTCTTT
CDR3: CASSVGTGGKAFF
J: TRBJ1-1
size: -
V: TRBV7-9
D: TRBD1

DNA: TGTGCCAGTAGGCAGGGCTCCTTCTCCTATAATTCACCCCTCCACTTT
CDR3: CASRQGSFSYNSPLHF
J: TRBJ1-6
size: -
V: TRBV19
D: -

DNA: TGTGCCAGCAGTCGGACTAGCGGGGTTGAGACCCAGTACTTC
CDR3: CASSRTSGVETQYF
J: TRBJ2-5
size: -
V: TRBV25-1
D: TRBD2

DNA: TGCAGCGTTGAAGATCCCTTCCAGGGCGGGGAGCTGTTTTTT
CDR3: CSVEDPFQGGELFF
J: TRBJ2-2
size: -
V: TRBV29-1
D: -

DNA: TGTGCCTGGAGACTAGCGGCAACAGATACGCAGTATTTT
CDR3: CAWRLAATDTQYF
J: TRBJ2-3
size: -
V: TRBV30
D: TRBD2

DNA: TGTGCCAGCAGCCAAGGCGGGACAGGGTATCACTATAATTCACCCCTCCACTTT
CDR3: CASSQGGTGYHYNSPLHF
J: TRBJ1-6
size: -
V: TRBV14
D: TRBD1

DNA: TGTGCCACCAGTGCCGTTAGCGGGGGAAGGGTCGAAGGGCAGTTCTTC
CDR3: CATSAVSGGRVEGQFF
J: TRBJ2-1
size: medium-sized
V: TRBV24-1
D: TRBD2

DNA: TGCGCCAGCAGCTTGGGAACAGGGGCAGCCACCGGGGAGCTGTTTTTT
CDR3: CASSLGTGAATGELFF
J: TRBJ2-2
size: once
V: TRBV5-1
D: TRBD1

DNA: TGCGCCAGCAGCCAAGATAGAGCGCCCAATGAGCAGTTCTTC
CDR3: CASSQDRAPNEQFF
J: TRBJ2-1
size: -
V: TRBV4-1
D: -

DNA: TGTGCCAGCAGTCTCACTGACCCCGGGGGCACTGAAGCTTTCTTT
CDR3: CASSLTDPGGTEAFF
J: TRBJ1-1
size: -
V: TRBV27
D: -

DNA: TGTGCCAGCAGCGCAAAATCAGGGGGTAACTATGGCTACACCTTC
CDR3: CASSAKSGGNYGYTF
J: TRBJ1-2
size: -
V: TRBV9
D: TRBD1

DNA: TGTGCCACCAGTGATTTAGCGAGCACAGATACGCAGTATTTT
CDR3: CATSDLASTDTQYF
J: TRBJ2-3
size: -
V: TRBV24-1
D: -